This is a list of T cell receptor beta chains from one sample in a study of cytomegalovirus exposure and HLA in healthy donors. Produced via immunoSEQ multiplex PCR; TCRdb's table is partial and in-frame only. The specimen's table records some 200,000 clones. The sequencing input was PBMCs. The receptors shown here come from a boy aged 10-17 years in good health and CMV-seronegative. Both conserved end residues are part of each CDR3. The D gene is left open where the match is weak.

V gene	J gene	D gene	CDR3 protein	CDR3 DNA
TRBV10-3	TRBJ1-2	NA	CAISEREANYGYTF	TGTGCCATCAGTGAAAGGGAGGCTAACTATGGCTACACCTTC
TRBV10-3	TRBJ2-5	NA	CAISESTAQETQYF	TGTGCCATCAGTGAGTCGACAGCACAAGAGACCCAGTACTTC
TRBV4-3	TRBJ2-7	NA	CASSQDLPYEQYF	TGCGCCAGCAGCCAAGATCTCCCCTACGAGCAGTACTTC
TRBV7-3	TRBJ1-1	NA	CASRREMNTEAFF	TGTGCCAGCAGAAGGGAGATGAACACTGAAGCTTTCTTT
TRBV9	TRBJ2-7	NA	CASSVTDGIYEQYF	TGTGCCAGCAGCGTTACAGACGGGATCTACGAGCAGTACTTC
TRBV2	TRBJ2-7	TRBD1	CATRDGTGKLYEQYF	TGTGCCACCAGAGACGGGACAGGGAAACTTTACGAGCAGTACTTC
TRBV11-3	TRBJ2-4	NA	CASSLSGDRDLLAKNIQYF	TGTGCCAGCAGCTTATCGGGAGACAGGGATTTACTAGCCAAAAACATTCAGTACTTC
TRBV11-2	TRBJ2-3	TRBD1	CASSAGGGSTDTQYF	TGTGCCAGCAGCGCAGGGGGCGGTAGCACAGATACGCAGTATTTT
TRBV18	TRBJ2-7	TRBD1	CASSPGQHEQYF	TGTGCCAGCTCACCGGGACAGCACGAGCAGTACTTC
TRBV4-1	TRBJ2-7	TRBD1	CASSQTGDEQYF	TGCGCCAGCAGCCAGACAGGGGACGAGCAGTACTTC
TRBV2	TRBJ1-1	NA	CASERIGNTEAFF	TGTGCCAGCGAGCGGATTGGGAACACTGAAGCTTTCTTT
TRBV6-6	TRBJ1-2	TRBD1	CASSLGTATNYGYTF	TGTGCCAGCAGTTTAGGGACAGCCACTAACTATGGCTACACCTTC
TRBV5-4	TRBJ2-1	TRBD1	CASSQTGSVTYNEQFF	TGTGCCAGCAGCCAGACAGGGAGCGTAACCTACAATGAGCAGTTCTTC
TRBV4-1	TRBJ2-2	TRBD1	CASSQDTGVAGELFF	TGCGCCAGCAGCCAAGACACAGGGGTGGCCGGGGAGCTGTTTTTT
TRBV27	TRBJ1-5	NA	CASSSWQDYNQPQHF	TGTGCCAGCAGTTCGTGGCAGGACTACAATCAGCCCCAGCATTTT
TRBV6-5	TRBJ2-7	TRBD1	CASRPDRGASYEQYF	TGTGCCAGCAGGCCCGACAGGGGTGCCTCCTACGAGCAGTACTTC
TRBV4-2	TRBJ2-1	TRBD2	CASSQPPLLAGLNEQFF	TGTGCCAGCAGCCAACCCCCCTTACTAGCGGGGTTGAATGAGCAGTTCTTC
TRBV13	TRBJ2-6	TRBD2	CASLLAGISGANVLTF	TGTGCCAGTTTACTAGCGGGAATCTCTGGGGCCAACGTCCTGACTTTC
TRBV14	TRBJ1-1	NA	CASSPWERGEAFF	TGTGCCAGCAGCCCCTGGGAGCGGGGTGAAGCTTTCTTT
TRBV7-9	TRBJ2-7	NA	CASSPDAQSYEQYF	TGTGCCAGCAGCCCAGATGCCCAGTCCTACGAGCAGTACTTC
TRBV7-6	TRBJ1-2	NA	CASSLEGQPGGYTF	TGTGCCAGCAGCTTAGAAGGACAGCCGGGCGGCTACACCTTC
TRBV5-4	TRBJ2-7	TRBD2	CASSSGGDEQYF	TGTGCCAGCAGCTCCGGGGGGGACGAGCAGTACTTC
TRBV6-5	TRBJ2-2	TRBD1	CASKRDSRGTGELFF	TGTGCCAGCAAAAGGGACAGCCGAGGCACCGGGGAGCTGTTTTTT
TRBV4-1	TRBJ1-1	TRBD1	CASSQAPGQPNTEAFF	TGCGCCAGCAGCCAAGCCCCGGGACAGCCGAACACTGAAGCTTTCTTT
TRBV7-2	TRBJ2-3	NA	CASSLEVAQYF	TGTGCCAGCAGTCTAGAAGTGGCGCAGTATTTT
TRBV7-3	TRBJ1-1	TRBD1	CASSRGQGDTEAFF	TGTGCCAGCAGCAGAGGACAGGGCGATACTGAAGCTTTCTTT
TRBV5-5	TRBJ2-3	TRBD2	CASTGGISGGVTDTQYF	TGTGCCAGCACCGGAGGGATTAGCGGGGGGGTTACAGATACGCAGTATTTT
TRBV30	TRBJ1-1	NA	CAWSVRLRGNTEAFF	TGTGCCTGGAGTGTAAGGTTACGGGGGAACACTGAAGCTTTCTTT
TRBV2	TRBJ1-1	TRBD1	CASSELGTGENTEAFF	TGTGCCAGCAGTGAACTTGGGACAGGTGAGAACACTGAAGCTTTCTTT
TRBV27	TRBJ2-1	TRBD1	CASSYGTGGEQFF	TGTGCCAGCAGTTATGGGACAGGTGGTGAGCAGTTCTTC
TRBV5-1	TRBJ2-3	TRBD2	CASSYPAASGGADTQYF	TGCGCCAGCAGCTACCCCGCGGCCAGCGGGGGGGCAGATACGCAGTATTTT
TRBV4-1	TRBJ1-4	NA	CASSQGAGGAANEKLFF	TGCGCCAGCAGCCAAGGGGCGGGGGGAGCGGCTAATGAAAAACTGTTTTTT
TRBV5-4	TRBJ2-5	TRBD1	CASSKTGQQETQYF	TGTGCCAGCAGCAAAACGGGACAGCAAGAGACCCAGTACTTC
TRBV6-1	TRBJ2-1	TRBD2	CASSEMVASGVNEQFF	TGTGCCAGCAGTGAAATGGTCGCTAGCGGGGTTAATGAGCAGTTCTTC
TRBV9	TRBJ2-3	NA	CASSVPGADTQYF	TGTGCCAGCAGCGTACCCGGGGCAGATACGCAGTATTTT
TRBV19	TRBJ2-7	TRBD1	CASSMGTGVYEQYF	TGTGCCAGTAGTATGGGGACAGGGGTCTACGAGCAGTACTTC
TRBV30	TRBJ1-5	NA	CAWGGDGNQPQHF	TGTGCCTGGGGGGGGGACGGGAATCAGCCCCAGCATTTT
TRBV19	TRBJ1-6	NA	CASSTDRGNSPLHF	TGTGCCAGTAGTACGGACCGGGGTAATTCACCCCTCCACTTT
TRBV27	TRBJ2-1	TRBD2	CASRVTSGGAYEQFF	TGTGCCAGCAGAGTTACTAGCGGGGGGGCGTATGAGCAGTTCTTC
TRBV2	TRBJ2-3	NA	CASSQNTDTQYF	TGTGCCAGCAGTCAAAACACAGATACGCAGTATTTT
TRBV4-3	TRBJ1-2	NA	CASSPSRPGLAPTNYGYTF	TGCGCCAGCAGCCCCTCCCGCCCGGGTCTCGCTCCGACTAACTATGGCTACACCTTC
TRBV6-6	TRBJ2-7	TRBD1	CASSLGQGFGEQYF	TGTGCCAGCAGTTTGGGACAGGGATTTGGCGAGCAGTACTTC
TRBV29-1	TRBJ2-7	NA	CSVGDIYEQYF	TGCAGCGTTGGGGACATATACGAGCAGTACTTC
TRBV5-5	TRBJ1-2	TRBD1	CASSLADRVVYGYTF	TGTGCCAGCAGCTTGGCTGACAGGGTGGTCTATGGCTACACCTTC
TRBV7-9	TRBJ1-2	TRBD1	CASSEQGAEGYTF	TGTGCCAGCAGCGAACAGGGGGCCGAAGGCTACACCTTC
TRBV2	TRBJ2-3	NA	CASSEALDPPDF	TGTGCCAGCAGTGAAGCGCTTGATCCCCCGGATTTT
TRBV27	TRBJ2-3	TRBD2	CASSPTSVTDTQYF	TGTGCCAGCAGTCCGACTAGCGTCACAGATACGCAGTATTTT
TRBV6-9	TRBJ1-2	NA	CASNYIPLQDRPGYTF	TGTGCCAGCAATTACATACCTTTACAAGACAGGCCCGGCTACACCTTC
TRBV19	TRBJ2-3	TRBD2	CASRRTSGDVRNTQYF	TGTGCCAGTAGACGGACTAGCGGGGATGTGAGGAATACGCAGTATTTT
TRBV7-9	TRBJ2-7	NA	CASSLALDRPTYEQYF	TGTGCCAGCAGCTTAGCCCTCGACAGACCCACCTACGAGCAGTACTTC
TRBV28	TRBJ2-7	TRBD1	CASTLGTVYEQYF	TGTGCCAGCACCCTTGGGACAGTCTACGAGCAGTACTTC
TRBV25-1	TRBJ2-7	NA	CASSQARPGYEQYF	TGTGCCAGCAGTCAAGCCCGGCCAGGTTACGAGCAGTACTTC
TRBV9	TRBJ2-5	TRBD1	CASSGTTGAEETQYF	TGTGCCAGCAGCGGTACGACAGGGGCGGAAGAGACCCAGTACTTC
TRBV18	TRBJ2-3	NA	CASSPAGNRGPRTDTQYF	TGTGCCAGCTCACCAGCGGGAAACCGGGGTCCCCGCACAGATACGCAGTATTTT
TRBV6-5	TRBJ2-3	TRBD2	CASSYLAERDTQYF	TGTGCCAGCAGTTACCTAGCGGAGAGAGATACGCAGTATTTT
TRBV5-5	TRBJ2-7	NA	CASSLADFDEQYF	TGTGCCAGCAGCTTGGCAGATTTCGACGAGCAGTACTTC
TRBV28	TRBJ1-3	NA	CASSAGWGVRGSSGNTIYF	TGTGCCAGCAGTGCAGGGTGGGGGGTACGGGGGAGCTCTGGAAACACCATATATTTT
TRBV6-1	TRBJ2-1	TRBD1	CASTWTGLNEQFF	TGTGCCAGCACCTGGACAGGGCTCAATGAGCAGTTCTTC
TRBV19	TRBJ1-1	NA	CASSFQGNTEAFF	TGTGCCAGTAGTTTTCAGGGGAACACTGAAGCTTTCTTT
TRBV6-6	TRBJ2-7	TRBD1	CASSKTGLYEQYF	TGTGCCAGCAGTAAGACAGGGTTGTACGAGCAGTACTTC